This TCR beta chain comes out of a study of T cells in Graves' hyperthyroidism and ophthalmopathy. Study details: Pretreatment peripheral blood was obtained at initial diagnosis. Study-wide points: Ophthalmopathy was model-predicted a median around 6.1 months pre-onset.

This clonotype appeared many times. Its target is not known. In germline, CDR1 is MGHDK, CDR2 SYGVNS. V lost 7 bases and J lost 4, with 10 bases in between. This CDR3 region has 12 residues. Using RNA transcripts as the source, TCR beta CDR3 regions were amplified. The HTBI primer set drove a first-round RT-PCR of the TCR CDR3. TCRdb passed the multiplex PCR reads through MiXCR, listing each CDR3 protein once. The data show hundreds of thousands of distinct CDR3 sequences, with around 26% seen just once and roughly 40% held by the top ten. At least 3 on the Clinical Activity Score was recorded for ophthalmopathy patients, who also had NOSPECS grade at least 4 and duration under 3 months. The PBMCs were sourced from fresh peripheral blood (about 9.7 ml).

This clonotype was sampled from a woman in her forties with Graves' ophthalmopathy. V usage is TRBV25-1 and J usage is TRBJ1-1; D gene ambiguous. The sequenced sample consisted of blood. This chain's CDR3 is CASTGLATEAFF. The CDR3 bases are TGTGCCAGCACGGGGTTAGCCACTGAAGCTTTCTTT.